This entry is about one T cell receptor (beta chain). Antigen specificity is unknown. The sample comes from a study of early T cells in non-severe SARS-CoV-2 infection. Turning to the study itself: Sequencing used unsorted whole-blood bulk RNA, so chains lack pairing.

Each cDNA molecule carried a unique molecular identifier. TCRdb re-called the 5' RACE reads with MiXCR, one entry per CDR3 protein. The table has tens of thousands of distinct CDR3 sequences, around 6% seen once; the top ten hold about 8%. The CDR3 extends over 12 amino acids. Deletions cut 1 base from V and 9 bases from J, with 7 bases between. In germline, CDR1 is SGHAT, CDR2 FQNNGV. The study, taken as a whole, reports: Lookups in VDJdb leaned toward anti-spike CD8 responses and missed private and CD4 specificities.

Sequencing input: whole blood. This TCR derives from an adult who was a healthcare worker with PCR-confirmed SARS-CoV-2 infection or an uninfected control (not recorded which). The V call is TRBV11-2, the J call TRBJ2-1, with unresolved D. This chain's CDR3 is CASSLARGEQFF. In DNA, the CDR3 is TGTGCCAGCAGCTTAGCGCGAGGTGAGCAGTTCTTC.